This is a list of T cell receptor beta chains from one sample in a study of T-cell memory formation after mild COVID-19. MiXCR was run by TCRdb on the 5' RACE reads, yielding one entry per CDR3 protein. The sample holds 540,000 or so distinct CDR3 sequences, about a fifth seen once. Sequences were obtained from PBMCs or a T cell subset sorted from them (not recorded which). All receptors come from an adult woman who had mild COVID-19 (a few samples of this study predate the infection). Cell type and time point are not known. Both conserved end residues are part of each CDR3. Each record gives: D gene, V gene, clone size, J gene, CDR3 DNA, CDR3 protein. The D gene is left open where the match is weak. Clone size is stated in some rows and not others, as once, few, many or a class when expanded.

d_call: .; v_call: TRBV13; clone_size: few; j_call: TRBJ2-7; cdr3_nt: TGTGCCAGCAGGGGGGACGGAACCTACGAGCAGTACTTC; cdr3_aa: CASRGDGTYEQYF
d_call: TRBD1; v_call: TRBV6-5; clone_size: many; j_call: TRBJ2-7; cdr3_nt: TGTGCCAGCAGTTACTCGGTGGTACGACAGGGCTCCTACGAGCAGTACTTC; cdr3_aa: CASSYSVVRQGSYEQYF
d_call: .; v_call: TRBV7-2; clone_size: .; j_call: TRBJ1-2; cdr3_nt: TGTGCCAGCAGCCTCGGAATGACCTCCTCTGTGGTCGAGACCTTC; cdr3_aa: CASSLGMTSSVVETF
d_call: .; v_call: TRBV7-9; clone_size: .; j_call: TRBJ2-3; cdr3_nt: TGTGCCAGCAGCTTAGCTCTGGGCGGGACTAGCACAGATACGCAGTATTTT; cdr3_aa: CASSLALGGTSTDTQYF
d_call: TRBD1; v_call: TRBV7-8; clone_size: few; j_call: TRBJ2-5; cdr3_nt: TGTGCCAGCAGCTTATCCCTGGTTTACCGGGACAGCCAAGAGACCCAGTACTTC; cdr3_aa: CASSLSLVYRDSQETQYF
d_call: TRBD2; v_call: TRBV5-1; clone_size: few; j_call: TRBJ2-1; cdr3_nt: TGCGCCAGCAGCATTGACGGACTAGCGGGGAGCAATGAGCAGTTCTTC; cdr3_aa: CASSIDGLAGSNEQFF
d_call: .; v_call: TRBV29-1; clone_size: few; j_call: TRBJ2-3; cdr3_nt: TGCAGCGTTGGAGGGCAGGGAAGCACAGATACGCAGTATTTT; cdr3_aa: CSVGGQGSTDTQYF
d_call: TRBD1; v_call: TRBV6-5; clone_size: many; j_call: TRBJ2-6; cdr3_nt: TGTGCCAGCAGTACAAACGATCCCCGGGACAGGGGGCGATTCTCTGGGGCCAACGTCCTGACTTTC; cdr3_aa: CASSTNDPRDRGRFSGANVLTF
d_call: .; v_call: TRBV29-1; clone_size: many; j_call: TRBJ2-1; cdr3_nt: TGCAGCGTGGGGGGTGCCCCGGGAAATGAGCAGTTCTTC; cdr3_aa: CSVGGAPGNEQFF
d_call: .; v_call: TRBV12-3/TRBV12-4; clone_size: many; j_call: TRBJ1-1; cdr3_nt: TGTGCCAGCAGCTTGGTTGAGAACACTGAAGCTTTCTTT; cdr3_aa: CASSLVENTEAFF
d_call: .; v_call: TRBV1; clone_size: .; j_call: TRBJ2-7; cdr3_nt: TGCACCAGCAGCCAAGACTCAGGACCATACGAGCAGTACTTC; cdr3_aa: CTSSQDSGPYEQYF
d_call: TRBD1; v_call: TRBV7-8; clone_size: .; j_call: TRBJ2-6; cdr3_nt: TGTGCCAGCAGCTATAGCCTAAGGGACAGGGGGCACCAAACTGGGGCCAACGTCCTGACTTTC; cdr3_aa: CASSYSLRDRGHQTGANVLTF
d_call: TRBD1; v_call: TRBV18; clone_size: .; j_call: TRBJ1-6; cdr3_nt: TGTGCCAGCTCACTTACTGGGACAGTAAATTCACCCCTCCACTTT; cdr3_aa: CASSLTGTVNSPLHF
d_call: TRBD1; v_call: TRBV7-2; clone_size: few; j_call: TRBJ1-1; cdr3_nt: TGTGCCAGCAGCGCAGGGGGGGGGAACACTGAAGCTTTCTTT; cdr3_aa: CASSAGGGNTEAFF
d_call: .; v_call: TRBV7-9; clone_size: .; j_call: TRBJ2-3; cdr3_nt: TGTGCCAGCAGCTCACCGGGACTCCACGATACGCAGTATTTT; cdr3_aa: CASSSPGLHDTQYF
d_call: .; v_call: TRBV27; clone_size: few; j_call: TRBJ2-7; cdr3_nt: TGTGCCAGCAGGCTGGGGACTGGCTCCCTCTACGAGCAGTACTTC; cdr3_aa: CASRLGTGSLYEQYF
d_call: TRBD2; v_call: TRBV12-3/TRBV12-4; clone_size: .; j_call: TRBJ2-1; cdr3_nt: TGTGCCAGCGTCCTAGCGGGGGGTCCGGGCAATGAGCAGTTCTTC; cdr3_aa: CASVLAGGPGNEQFF
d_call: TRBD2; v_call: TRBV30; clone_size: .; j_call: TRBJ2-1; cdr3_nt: TGTGCCTGGAGTCTTGGACTAGCGGGGCCGCTTAGTGAGCAGTTCTTC; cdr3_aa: CAWSLGLAGPLSEQFF
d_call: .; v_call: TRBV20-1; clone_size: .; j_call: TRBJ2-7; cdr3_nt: TGCAGTGCTAGAGGGGCGGGGTCCTCCCCTTACGAGCAGTACTTC; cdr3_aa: CSARGAGSSPYEQYF
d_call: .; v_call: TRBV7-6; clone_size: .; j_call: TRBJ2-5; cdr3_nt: TGTGCCAGCAGCGTGGAGGCAGGGGATCCCCAGACCCAGTACTTC; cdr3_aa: CASSVEAGDPQTQYF
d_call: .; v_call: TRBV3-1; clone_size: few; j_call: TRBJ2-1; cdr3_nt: TGTGCCAGCAGCCAAGTTCCGCGGGGCAATGAGCAGTTCTTC; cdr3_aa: CASSQVPRGNEQFF
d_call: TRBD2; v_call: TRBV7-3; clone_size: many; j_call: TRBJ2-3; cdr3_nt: TGTGCCAGCAGCTTAACGCTAGCGGGAGTGGAGAATACGCAGTATTTT; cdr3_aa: CASSLTLAGVENTQYF
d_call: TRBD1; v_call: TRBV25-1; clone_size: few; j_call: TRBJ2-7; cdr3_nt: TGTGCCAGCAGTGCCACGGACAGGGGAAGATTGAACGAGCAGTACTTC; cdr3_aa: CASSATDRGRLNEQYF
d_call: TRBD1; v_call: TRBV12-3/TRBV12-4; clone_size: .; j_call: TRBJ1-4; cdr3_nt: TGTGCCAGCAGTTTACCCAGGGGGAGGGAAAAACTGTTTTTT; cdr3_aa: CASSLPRGREKLFF
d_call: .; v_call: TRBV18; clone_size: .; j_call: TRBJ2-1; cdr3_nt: TGTGCCAGCTCACTTAACCCTGACAGGTACAATGAGCAGTTCTTC; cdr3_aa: CASSLNPDRYNEQFF
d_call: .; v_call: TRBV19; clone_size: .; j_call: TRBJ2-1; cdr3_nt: TGTGCCAGGGTAGTCGAGCCCCACAATGAGCAGTTCTTC; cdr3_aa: CARVVEPHNEQFF
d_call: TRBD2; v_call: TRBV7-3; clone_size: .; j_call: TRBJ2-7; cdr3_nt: TGTGCCAGCAGCTTAACGGGGACTAGCGGGCCCTACGAGCAGTACTTC; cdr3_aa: CASSLTGTSGPYEQYF
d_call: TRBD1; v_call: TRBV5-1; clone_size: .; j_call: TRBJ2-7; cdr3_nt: TGCGCCAGCAGCCACCCACAGGGGGCCTACGAGCAGTACTTC; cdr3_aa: CASSHPQGAYEQYF